The present TCR beta chain was sequenced within a study of T cells in Graves' hyperthyroidism and ophthalmopathy. Deletions cut 4 bases from V and 15 bases from J, with 13 bases between. In germline, CDR1 is SEHNR, CDR2 FQNEAQ (reference sequence). This CDR3 region has 11 residues. As to this clonotype: The antigen is not known.

Researchers amplified the TCR beta CDR3 regions from RNA transcripts. A first-round RT-PCR of the TCR CDR3 used the HTBI primer set. TCRdb reprocessed the multiplex PCR reads via MiXCR and lists one record per CDR3 protein. Seen here are about 600,000 distinct CDR3 sequences, approximately 15% observed once, and the top ten hold around an eighth. The study, taken as a whole, reports: From stable hyperthyroidism, ophthalmopathy was set apart by a 13 V-J model.

The study excluded patients with uncontrolled infection, other autoimmune disease, pregnancy or lactation. An approximately 10 ml volume of fresh peripheral blood provided the PBMCs. Sequenced: blood. The sequence derives from a woman aged 50 to 60 with Graves' ophthalmopathy. The J gene is TRBJ2-1, the V gene TRBV7-9; no firm D call. The CDR3 protein is CASSSLLDPFF. DNA for the CDR3: TGTGCCAGCAGCTCCCTTTTGGATCCGTTCTTC.